The 11 T cell receptor beta chains in this list originate from one sample, sequenced in a study of neurological immune-mediated disorders. TCRdb passed the 5' RACE reads through MiXCR, listing each CDR3 protein once. This table has tens of thousands of distinct CDR3 sequences, 3% to 4% appearing once. Sequencing used PBMCs. The source is a man aged 35-49 years with multiple sclerosis.

This clonotype appeared many times. This rearrangement joins TRBV5-5 to TRBJ2-4; a weak D match, TRBD2 (5 bases). Germline values: CDR1 SGHKS, CDR2 YYEKEE (reference sequence). There are 19 residues in the CDR3. V gave up 5 bases and J gave up 0 bases, with 24 bases separating them. Here the CDR3 reads CASRTSVGVNSLAKNIQYF. The CDR3 coding sequence is TGTGCCAGCAGGACTTCGGTCGGGGTAAACTCACTAGCCAAAAACATTCAGTACTTC.

At least ten counts were recorded for this clonotype. This chain connects TRBV20-1 to TRBJ1-5; TRBD1 matches 9 bases. This CDR3 is built from 15 residues. In germline, CDR1 is DFQATT, CDR2 SNEGSKA (reference sequence). Trimming at V came to 3 bases and at J to 2 bases, leaving 5 bases not matched to a gene. DNA of the CDR3: TGCAGTGCTAGCCCCACAGGGGGCGGCAATCAGCCCCAGCATTTT. Translation gives CSASPTGGGNQPQHF.

The table lists this clonotype with many counts. V is TRBV6-5 and J is TRBJ1-1; D not resolved. Germline V CDR1 and CDR2: MNHEY, SVGAGI. CDR3 length equals 16 residues. The V and J ends lost 5 bases and 0 bases respectively, with 16 bases between them. The CDR3 loop is CASSPRTFLMNTEAFF. The CDR3 region has the DNA TGTGCCAGCAGTCCTAGGACGTTCCTCATGAACACTGAAGCTTTCTTT.

This clonotype was seen ten or more times. The rearrangement links TRBV10-3 to TRBJ2-7; D ambiguous. CDR3 length equals 11 residues. Germline CDR1 reads ENHRY; CDR2 reads SYGVKD. V was trimmed by 3 bases and J by 3 bases, leaving 3 bases between them. CDR3 in DNA: TGTGCCATCAGTGACCTCTACGAGCAGTACTTC. Encoded protein: CAISDLYEQYF.

The table lists this clonotype with many counts. The rearrangement links TRBV7-9 to TRBJ2-5; unclear D gene. V lost 5 bases and J lost 0, with 7 bases in between. In germline, CDR1 is SEHNR, CDR2 FQNEAQ (reference sequence). The CDR3 loop spans 13 amino acids. The CDR3, as DNA: TGTGCCAGCAGCCCTCAATACCAAGAGACCCAGTACTTC. It codes for CASSPQYQETQYF.

There are many counts of this clonotype. This rearrangement joins TRBV20-1 to TRBJ2-1, with TRBD2 matching 12 bases. J gave up 8 bases and V 1 base, and 12 bases lay outside the gene matches. The CDR3 is 17 amino acids. CDR1 DFQATT and CDR2 SNEGSKA come from the germline V gene (reference sequence). The CDR3 reads CSARGILAGGQVDEQFF. CDR3 coding DNA: TGCAGTGCTAGAGGGATACTAGCGGGGGGCCAAGTAGATGAGCAGTTCTTC.

In this sample, this clonotype turned up many times. The V and J genes are TRBV7-3 and TRBJ2-3; no definite D call. The V and J ends lost 6 bases and 7 bases respectively, with 11 bases between them. CDR1 is SGHTA, CDR2 FQGTGA, per germline. CDR3 size: 12 residues. CDR3 amino acids: CASSEDIHTQYF. The CDR3 nucleotides read TGTGCCAGCAGTGAAGACATACATACGCAGTATTTT. Combining the CDR3 with reference TRBV7-3 and TRBJ2-3 gives the whole variable domain GAGVSQTPSNKVTEKGKYVELRCDPISGHTALYWYRQSLGQGPEFLIYFQGTGAADDSGLPNDRFFAVRPEGSVSTLKIQRTERGDSAVYLCASSEDIHTQYFGPGTRLTVL.

This clonotype has a count of ten or more. The chain joins TRBV15 to TRBJ1-1; D not resolved. The germline V and J ends were trimmed by 0 bases and 4 bases, with 6 bases remaining between them. This CDR3 has 13 residues. From germline, CDR1 is LNHNV and CDR2 YYDKDF (reference sequence). In DNA form, the CDR3 reads TGTGCCACCAGCAGAGATCGGTTCACTGAAGCTTTCTTT. Translating gives CATSRDRFTEAFF. The full variable domain, completed using reference TRBV15 and TRBJ1-1, is DAMVIQNPRYQVTQFGKPVTLSCSQTLNHNVMYWYQQKSSQAPKLLFHYYDKDFNNEADTPDNFQSRRPNTSFCFLDIRSPGLGDTAMYLCATSRDRFTEAFFGQGTRLTVV.

This clonotype was observed at least ten times. CDR3 in DNA: TGTGCCAGCAGCTCCTCCGGCGAGCAGTACTTC. It encodes CASSSSGEQYF. The chain recombines TRBV7-9 with TRBJ2-7; no firm D call. This CDR3 comprises 11 residues. Per germline, CDR1 SEHNR and CDR2 FQNEAQ (reference sequence). Trimming removed 4 bases at V and 6 bases at J, with 7 bases between. The full variable domain, completed using reference TRBV7-9 and TRBJ2-7, is DTGVSQNPRHKITKRGQNVTFRCDPISEHNRLYWYRQTLGQGPEFLTYFQNEAQLEKSRLLSDRFSAERPKGSFSTLEIQRTEQGDSAMYLCASSSSGEQYFGPGTRLTVT.

This clonotype showed up many times. This sequence joins TRBV5-1 and TRBJ2-1; 9 bases are a match to TRBD2. V was clipped by 6 bases and J by 2 bases; unmatched bases: 3. This CDR3 comprises 14 residues. Germline loops: CDR1 SGHRS, CDR2 YFSETQ. The CDR3 DNA reads TGCGCCAGCATGGCTAGCGGGACCTACAATGAGCAGTTCTTC. Translating gives CASMASGTYNEQFF.

This clonotype was found many times. The chain carries TRBV15 and TRBJ1-1; D is uncertain. CDR3 length equals 15 residues. Germline V gene sequence: CDR1 LNHNV, CDR2 YYDKDF (reference sequence). Trimming removed 1 base at V and 0 bases at J, with 9 bases between. The CDR3 coding sequence is TGTGCCACCAGCAGAGCTACAGCCATGAACACTGAAGCTTTCTTT. It codes for CATSRATAMNTEAFF. Based on the CDR3 plus reference TRBV15 and TRBJ1-1, the full variable domain is DAMVIQNPRYQVTQFGKPVTLSCSQTLNHNVMYWYQQKSSQAPKLLFHYYDKDFNNEADTPDNFQSRRPNTSFCFLDIRSPGLGDTAMYLCATSRATAMNTEAFFGQGTRLTVV.